This TCR beta chain appears in the sequencing data of a study of T-cell memory formation after mild COVID-19. Study background: Largely, TCR clusters stayed within a single donor. Study findings and constraints: SARS-CoV-2 specificity of second-wave clones peaking day 37 was unconfirmed. Researchers found some responding clones in pre-infection memory, a sign that cross-reactive memory joined.

The germline V gene has CDR1 MGHDK and CDR2 SYGVNS. The V end was cut by 2 bases, the J end by 0 bases, with 13 bases between. The CDR3 has 17 amino acids. A remark on this clonotype: Its antigen is as yet unknown.

cDNA libraries for TCR alpha and TCR beta, carrying sample barcodes and UMIs, came from 5'RACE with constant-segment primers. Each CDR3 protein is one row after TCRdb ran MiXCR on the 5' RACE reads. The table shows some 260,000 distinct CDR3 sequences, with about 15% occurring only once. Sequences were obtained from PBMCs or a T cell subset sorted from them (not recorded which). The chain recombines TRBV25-1 with TRBJ2-2; perhaps TRBD1 as D (6 bases). The clonotype originates from a man in his late teens or twenties who had mild COVID-19 (a few samples of this study predate the infection). Cell type and time point are not known. The CDR3 DNA reads TGTGCCAGCAGTGAAATCCCCAGGGACACGAACACCGGGGAGCTGTTTTTT. Encoded protein: CASSEIPRDTNTGELFF.